This T cell receptor beta chain was recovered during a study of blood T cells in healthy people across ages. Points from the study as a whole: Diversity of TCR beta per million T cells declined in a roughly linear way with age. Relative to aged donors, long-lived donors carried more naive CD4+ cells and displayed higher diversity.

CDR3 length: 15 amino acids. CDR1 SSHAT and CDR2 FNYEAQ come from the germline V gene (reference sequence). Extractions gave at least 5 micrograms of total RNA per sample. Sample-barcoded 5' priming and a J-beta primer mix drove a second PCR of about 6 to 12 cycles. TCRdb reprocessed the 5' RACE reads with MiXCR, giving one entry per CDR3 protein. The sample holds hundreds of thousands of distinct CDR3 sequences, roughly 43% seen once. Note on this clonotype: Its matching antigen is unknown. One end of the junction does not line up with germline, which may come from a read error.

The material sequenced was blood. This chain links TRBV7-7 with TRBJ1-1, with D perhaps matching TRBD1 (5 bases). The sequence derives from a man aged 25-45 years in good health. CDR3 in DNA: TGTGCTAGCAGCTTATATGGCCAGGGACCGACTGAAGCTTTCTTT. Its protein product is CASSLYGQGPTEAFF.